This T cell receptor (beta chain) was sequenced for a study of identical twins. Study-level results: Invariant T cells like MAIT and iNKT could partly confound the zero-insertion analyses.

Per the germline V gene, CDR1 is SEHNR and CDR2 is FQNEAQ (reference sequence). This CDR3 comprises 15 residues. Trimming cost V 5 bases and J 5 bases; bases outside gene matches: 6. A word on this clonotype: What it binds is unknown.

TCRdb independently ran MiXCR on the 5' RACE reads; one entry per CDR3 protein. The sample records just over 450,000 distinct CDR3 sequences, approximately 15% being singletons. These data were also reused for a study on yellow fever vaccine responses in identical twins.

The rearrangement uses TRBV7-9 and TRBJ2-1; 10 nucleotides match TRBD2. This sequence was found in a woman aged 18 to 35 in good health. The sample consisted of CD4+ T cells sorted from blood. CDR3 DNA sequence: TGTGCCAGCAGCCCTAGGACTAGCGGACACAATGAGCAGTTCTTC. This gives the protein CASSPRTSGHNEQFF.